This passage covers 17 T cell receptor beta chains from one sample sequenced in a study of blood T cell repertoires in COVID-19. Sequencing was performed with immunoSEQ multiplex PCR; in TCRdb, only in-frame clones are kept and a portion is missing. The table shows some 140,000 clones, with about 76% occurring only once. The source material was peripheral blood. These receptors were taken from a man older than 75 with acute or convalescent COVID-19.

The genes are TRBV28 and TRBJ2-7; TRBD1 matches 11 bases. J was trimmed by 3 bases and V by 1 base; bases with no gene match: 5. CDR1 is MDHEN, CDR2 SYDVKM, per germline. The CDR3 has 16 amino acids. The CDR3 is CASSLSGTGGNYEQYF. DNA for the CDR3: TGTGCCAGCAGTTTATCCGGGACAGGGGGGAACTACGAGCAGTACTTC.

The rearrangement links TRBV10-3 to TRBJ2-5, with 9 bases aligning to TRBD1. CDR1 is ENHRY and CDR2 is SYGVKD in the germline V gene. The V gene end was trimmed by 4 bases and the J gene end by 0 bases; junction bases not matched to a gene: 9. The CDR3 is made up of 17 amino acids. In nucleotides, the CDR3 is TGTGCCATCAGTGCGACCGGGGGGACAGGGTACCAAGAGACCCAGTACTTC. Translating it yields CAISATGGTGYQETQYF.

V is TRBV14 and J is TRBJ1-2; no reliable D call. Germline V gene sequence: CDR1 SGHDN, CDR2 FVKESK. The V end was cut by 2 bases, the J end by 3 bases, with 7 bases between. The CDR3 loop spans 13 amino acids. CDR3 in DNA: TGTGCCAGCAGCCAATTTGGCCACTATGGCTACACCTTC. This encodes CASSQFGHYGYTF.

The V and J genes are TRBV5-1 and TRBJ1-3; TRBD1 agrees at 9 bases. V dropped 7 bases and J dropped 4; count of bases not matched to a gene: 6. This CDR3 spans 14 amino acids. CDR1 is SGHRS, CDR2 YFSETQ, per germline. In DNA, the CDR3 is TGCGCCAGCCAACAGGGGGCATCGGGAAACACCATATATTTT. It codes for CASQQGASGNTIYF.

V is TRBV7-2 and J is TRBJ1-1, with D maybe TRBD1 (6 bases). The germline V and J ends were trimmed by 5 bases and 4 bases, with 20 bases remaining between them. The CDR3 is 16 amino acids. The V gene's germline CDR1 is SGHTA and CDR2 FQGNSA. The DNA for the CDR3 is TGTGCCAGCAGCCCATCGACAGGTTGGGTTGGCACTGAAGCTTTCTTT. It codes for CASSPSTGWVGTEAFF.

The rearrangement links TRBV19 to TRBJ2-3, with 8 bases that match TRBD1. V was pared by 3 bases and J by 4 bases, with 9 bases of the junction left unmatched. This CDR3 has 16 residues. The germline V gene has CDR1 LNHDA and CDR2 SQIVND (reference sequence). CDR3 protein: CASSIWQGAFADTQYF. Written as DNA, the CDR3 is TGTGCCAGTAGTATCTGGCAGGGGGCGTTTGCAGATACGCAGTATTTT.

The V call is TRBV6-6, the J call TRBJ1-1; TRBD1 might be the D (6 bases). CDR1 MNHNY and CDR2 SVGAGI come from the germline V gene (reference sequence). V dropped 6 bases and J dropped 8 bases, with 13 bases sitting between them. The CDR3 covers 12 residues. This chain's CDR3 is CASRTDRREAFF. CDR3 nucleotides: TGTGCCAGCAGGACCGACAGGAGGGAAGCTTTCTTT.

V and J are TRBV5-6 and TRBJ2-7, with 8 positions matching TRBD1. V gave up 6 bases and J gave up 7 bases; unmatched junction bases: 15. Germline CDR1 SGHDT, CDR2 YYEEEE. The CDR3 loop spans 15 amino acids. The chain's CDR3 is CASKLPGQVHEEQYF. CDR3 DNA sequence: TGTGCCAGCAAACTTCCGGGACAGGTACACGAGGAGCAGTACTTC.

The V gene is TRBV4-2, the J gene TRBJ2-7; no clear D gene. Germline V gene lookup returns CDR1 LGHNA and CDR2 YNFKEQ. The V end was cut by 4 bases, the J end by 0 bases, with 7 bases between. The CDR3 runs to 13 residues. The CDR3 spells CASSPTISYEQYF. CDR3 nucleotide sequence: TGTGCCAGCAGCCCGACAATCTCCTACGAGCAGTACTTC.

The chain has TRBV9 and TRBJ1-3; 10 nucleotides agree with TRBD1. Losses at the gene ends were 3 bases for V and 0 bases for J; bases not matched to a gene: 12. CDR1 is SGDLS, CDR2 YYNGEE, per germline. The CDR3 contains 19 residues. This chain's CDR3 is CASSASFGDRGISGNTIYF. CDR3 DNA: TGTGCCAGCAGCGCATCCTTCGGGGACAGGGGTATCTCTGGAAACACCATATATTTT. The full variable domain, in which reference TRBV9 and TRBJ1-3 provide the parts outside the CDR3, is DSGVTQTPKHLITATGQRVTLRCSPRSGDLSVYWYQQSLDQGLQFLIQYYNGEERAKGNILERFSAQQFPDLHSELNLSSLELGDSALYFCASSASFGDRGISGNTIYFGEGSWLTVV.

The J gene is TRBJ2-1, the V gene TRBV7-2, with 9 bases aligning to TRBD2. The CDR3 totals 13 residues. The V segment lost 5 bases and the J segment 12 bases; nucleotides outside the gene matches: 8. Per the germline V gene, CDR1 is SGHTA and CDR2 is FQGNSA. CDR3 in DNA: TGTGCCAGCAGCCTCAATAGCGGGGGCGGGCAGTTCTTC. Translating gives CASSLNSGGGQFF.

The V and J genes are TRBV6-5 and TRBJ1-1; perhaps TRBD1 as D (6 bases). The CDR3 is 14 residues long. Trimming pared 8 bases from V and 1 base from J, leaving 14 bases between. Germline assignment: CDR1 MNHEY and CDR2 SVGAGI. CDR3: CASSLGRGNTEAFF. The CDR3, as DNA: TGTGCCAGCTCCCTGGGCAGGGGGAACACTGAAGCTTTCTTT.

This clone is a singleton in its sample. This chain uses TRBV7-2 with TRBJ1-6; D gene ambiguous. Germline lookup yields CDR1 SGHTA and CDR2 FQGNSA. This CDR3 is built from 13 residues. Between the trimmed V and J ends, which lost 5 bases and 13 bases, there was a span of 15 bases. Here the CDR3 DNA reads TGTGCCAGCAGCCTTCGACTGGGTCTGCCCCTCCACTTT. Protein product: CASSLRLGLPLHF.

The chain recombines TRBV18 with TRBJ1-3; D is unclear. V was cut by 3 bases and J by 2 bases, with 8 bases left in between. CDR1 and CDR2 (germline): KGHSH, LQKENI. CDR3 length equals 14 residues. CDR3 residues: CASSPPSAGNTIYF. For the CDR3, the DNA is TGTGCCAGCTCACCCCCCTCGGCTGGAAACACCATATATTTT.

This clone was detected a few times. The genes are TRBV7-9 and TRBJ1-4; D gene unclear. V lost 3 bases and J lost 7, with 3 bases in between. The germline CDR1 and CDR2 sequences are SEHNR and FQNEAQ (reference sequence). The CDR3 sequence is 11 residues long. DNA for the CDR3: TGTGCCAGCAGCTTGAGTGAAAAACTGTTTTTT. It yields the protein CASSLSEKLFF.

This clone appeared a single time. The V call is TRBV29-1, the J call TRBJ2-4, with 7 bases aligning to TRBD1. The CDR3 is 14 amino acids. The germline V gene encodes CDR1 SQVTM and CDR2 ANQGSEA. Trimming removed 3 bases from V and 2 bases from J; junction bases left unmatched: 4. The CDR3 loop reads CSVEDRRSKNIQYF. CDR3 coding DNA: TGCAGCGTTGAGGACAGGCGTTCCAAAAACATTCAGTACTTC.

This chain joins TRBV18 and TRBJ1-1, with D possibly matching TRBD1 (5 bases). This CDR3 has 16 amino acids. V shed 0 bases and J shed 1 base, with 12 bases lying between them. Germline CDR1 is KGHSH and CDR2 is LQKENI. CDR3 in amino acids: CASSPPWAGRNTEAFF. The CDR3 DNA is TGTGCCAGCTCACCACCTTGGGCAGGGCGGAACACTGAAGCTTTCTTT. Looking up the rest from reference TRBV18 and TRBJ1-1 gives the full variable domain: NAGVMQNPRHLVRRRGQEARLRCSPMKGHSHVYWYRQLPEEGLKFMVYLQKENIIDESGMPKERFSAEFPKEGPSILRIQQVVRGDSAAYFCASSPPWAGRNTEAFFGQGTRLTVV.